A single sample gave rise to the 23 T cell receptor beta chains below, sequenced in a study of T cells after yellow fever vaccination. TCRdb ran MiXCR on the 5' RACE reads and lists one entry per CDR3 protein. The sample lists approximately 300,000 distinct CDR3 sequences; about 10% were seen once. The sample consisted of CD4+ T cells sorted from PBMCs, taken 45 days after the yellow fever booster vaccination. These receptors all stem from a man younger than 35 who received the YFV17D yellow fever vaccine.

Worth noting for this clonotype: The junction differs from germline at one of its ends, possibly a read error. The chain recombines TRBV20-1 with TRBJ1-1; perhaps TRBD1 as D (6 bases). Germline V CDR1 and CDR2: DFQATT, SNEGSKA (reference sequence). CDR3 size: 16 residues. CDR3 amino acids: CSASLTQGSADTEVLF. Here the CDR3 DNA reads TGCAGTGCTAGCCTAACACAGGGCAGCGCGGACACTGAAGTTTTATTT.

This clonotype has a handful of counts. The CDR3 here is CASSSQNGNYNEQFF. The CDR3 bases are TGTGCCAGCAGCTCACAAAACGGCAATTACAATGAGCAGTTCTTC. This chain joins TRBV7-3 and TRBJ2-1; D uncertain. Trimming removed 4 bases at V and 4 bases at J, with 14 bases between. This CDR3 region has 15 residues. Germline loops: CDR1 SGHTA, CDR2 FQGTGA.

This clonotype was seen ten or more times. The chain is built from TRBV27 and TRBJ1-5; TRBD1 aligns across 8 bases. This CDR3 is 13 amino acids long. Germline-derived CDR1 and CDR2 are MNHEY and SMNVEV (reference sequence). The trim removed 5 bases at V and 6 bases at J, leaving 3 bases unmatched. DNA for the CDR3: TGTGCCAGCAGTGGAACAGGGGGTCAGCCCCAGCATTTT. It yields the protein CASSGTGGQPQHF.

Ten or more counts support this clonotype. One junction end does not reproduce the germline sequence, and a read error may be involved. J is TRBJ1-1 and V is TRBV5-1, with a possible D match to TRBD1 (6 bases). Germline loops: CDR1 SGHRS, CDR2 YFSETQ. The CDR3 contains 13 residues. CDR3 DNA: TGTGCCAGCAGCTTAGGGGGTAACACTGAAGCTTTCTTT. Translated, it gives CASSLGGNTEAFF.

V and J are TRBV7-2 and TRBJ2-6, with D uncertain. The germline gives CDR1 SGHTA, CDR2 FQGNSA. This CDR3 comprises 16 residues. V was clipped by 7 bases and J by 0 bases, with 13 bases between them. The CDR3 nucleotides are TGTGCCAGCAAACCTCCGGTTAGCTCTGGGGCCAACGTCCTGACTTTC. Its translation: CASKPPVSSGANVLTF. The full variable domain, in which reference TRBV7-2 and TRBJ2-6 provide the parts outside the CDR3, is GAGVSQSPSNKVTEKGKDVELRCDPISGHTALYWYRQSLGQGLEFLIYFQGNSAPDKSGLPSDRFSAERTGGSVSTLTIQRTQQEDSAVYLCASKPPVSSGANVLTFGAGSRLTVL.

As concerns this clonotype: A much larger clone differs from this one at a single base, so this may be a read error. This chain uses TRBV5-1 with TRBJ2-3; a possible D gene is TRBD2 (7 bases). The CDR3 contains 16 residues. Germline CDR1 reads SGHRS; CDR2 reads YFSETQ. In DNA form, the CDR3 reads TGCGCCAGCAGCTTGGAGGGGTACGCGGGGGCAGATCCGCAGTATTTT. Encoded protein: CASSLEGYAGADPQYF.

The chain carries TRBV28 and TRBJ1-5; 8 positions agree with TRBD1. J was trimmed by 6 bases and V by 0 bases; bases with no gene match: 7. This CDR3 region has 16 residues. Germline CDR1 MDHEN, CDR2 SYDVKM. The CDR3 bases are TGTGCCAGCAGTTTATGGCAGGACAGGGACAGTCAGCCCCAGCATTTT. The encoded protein is CASSLWQDRDSQPQHF.

This chain uses TRBV12-3 or TRBV12-4 with TRBJ1-1, with D perhaps matching TRBD1 (5 bases). Trimming took off 2 bases at V and 4 bases at J, with 11 bases between the two ends. The CDR3 totals 14 residues. The CDR3 coding sequence is TGTGCCAGCAGTTTAACTCCCGGGGCCACTGAAGCTTTCTTT. Amino acids: CASSLTPGATEAFF.

The chain couples TRBV12-3 or TRBV12-4 to TRBJ2-4; no clear D gene. The CDR3 extends over 14 amino acids. Trimming took off 5 bases at V and 10 bases at J, with 18 bases between the two ends. The CDR3 loop reads CASSALVRADIQYF. In DNA form, the CDR3 reads TGTGCCAGCAGTGCTCTAGTTCGGGCGGATATTCAGTACTTC.

This clonotype was seen a handful of times. This chain uses TRBV12-3 or TRBV12-4 with TRBJ2-3, with D perhaps matching TRBD1 (6 bases). V lost 3 bases to trimming and J lost 3 bases, with 13 bases between them. CDR3 length: 15 residues. In DNA, the CDR3 is TGTGCCAGCAGTTTCCCTACAGGGAAGACAGATACGCAGTATTTT. It specifies CASSFPTGKTDTQYF.

CDR3 DNA: TGTGCCAGCACCCTTCGGGGTTATAGCAATCAGCCCCAGCATTTT. Protein: CASTLRGYSNQPQHF. This chain uses TRBV7-2 with TRBJ1-5, with D uncertain. In germline, CDR1 is SGHTA, CDR2 FQGNSA. Trimming pared 7 bases from V and 0 bases from J, leaving 13 bases between. This CDR3 is 15 amino acids long.

This clonotype was found a few times. This chain connects TRBV12-3 or TRBV12-4 to TRBJ1-2; unclear D gene. The CDR3 consists of 14 residues. The V and J ends lost 3 bases and 7 bases respectively, with 15 bases between them. In DNA form, the CDR3 reads TGTGCCAGCAGTTTCGAGCGGGGATCCTCTGGCTACACCTTC. The encoded protein is CASSFERGSSGYTF.

The chain recombines TRBV28 with TRBJ2-1; D remains ambiguous. The V and J ends lost 2 bases and 4 bases respectively, with 3 bases between them. The CDR3 length is 12 residues. Germline V gene lookup returns CDR1 MDHEN and CDR2 SYDVKM. In DNA form, the CDR3 reads TGTGCCAGCAGTTTAATGTACAATGAGCAGTTCTTC. It is translated as CASSLMYNEQFF.

This clonotype was recorded at least ten times. This sequence joins TRBV20-1 and TRBJ2-3; TRBD2 aligns across 9 bases. The length of the CDR3 is 12 residues. Germline values: CDR1 DFQATT, CDR2 SNEGSKA (reference sequence). The CDR3 sequence: CSLAGSTDTQYF. The CDR3 nucleotides are TGCAGCCTAGCGGGGTCCACAGATACGCAGTATTTT.

This chain joins TRBV19 and TRBJ1-2; tentatively, D is TRBD1 (6 bases). V lost 3 bases and J lost 4, with 9 bases in between. Germline V gene sequence: CDR1 LNHDA, CDR2 SQIVND (reference sequence). This CDR3 is built from 13 residues. CDR3 bases: TGTGCCAGTAGTATTGCAGGGGTCTATGGCTACACCTTC. Translation gives CASSIAGVYGYTF. The full variable domain, in which reference TRBV19 and TRBJ1-2 provide the parts outside the CDR3, is DGGITQSPKYLFRKEGQNVTLSCEQNLNHDAMYWYRQDPGQGLRLIYYSQIVNDFQKGDIAEGYSVSREKKESFPLTVTSAQKNPTAFYLCASSIAGVYGYTFGSGTRLTVV.

This chain connects TRBV6-5 to TRBJ1-3; 9 bases fit TRBD1. There are 18 residues in the CDR3. The J segment lost 0 bases and the V segment lost 2 bases, leaving 8 bases of the junction unmatched. Germline CDR1 and CDR2: MNHEY and SVGAGI. CDR3: CASSYNPPGQGSGNTIYF. The CDR3 DNA follows: TGTGCCAGCAGTTACAATCCCCCGGGACAGGGCTCTGGAAACACCATATATTTT.

The gene calls are TRBV10-3 and TRBJ2-3; 9 bases line up with TRBD1. The CDR3 is made up of 15 amino acids. Germline values: CDR1 ENHRY, CDR2 SYGVKD. V gave up 10 bases and J gave up 1 base; unmatched junction bases: 9. The CDR3 DNA sequence: TGTGCCACCACTGGACAGGGGATAGGCACAGATACGCAGTATTTT. This codes for CATTGQGIGTDTQYF.

The V and J genes are TRBV7-2 and TRBJ1-5, with 7 bases that match TRBD1. Per germline, CDR1 SGHTA and CDR2 FQGNSA. The CDR3 length is 15 residues. V shed 2 bases, J shed 4 bases, and the junction held 5 bases outside the gene matches. This CDR3 is CASSLRPGGNQPQHF. DNA for the CDR3: TGTGCCAGCAGCTTACGGCCAGGGGGAAATCAGCCCCAGCATTTT.

The CDR3 loop is CASSHGRSNQPQHF. The CDR3 bases are TGTGCCAGCAGCCATGGACGGAGCAATCAGCCCCAGCATTTT. The rearrangement joins TRBV3-1 to TRBJ1-5; D is ambiguous. This CDR3 comprises 14 residues. The V end was cut by 3 bases, the J end by 1 base, with 7 bases between. The germline gives CDR1 LGHDT, CDR2 YNNKEL (reference sequence). Full variable domain (remainder filled in from reference TRBV3-1 and TRBJ1-5): DTAVSQTPKYLVTQMGNDKSIKCEQNLGHDTMYWYKQDSKKFLKIMFSYNNKELIINETVPNRFSPKSPDKAHLNLHINSLELGDSAVYFCASSHGRSNQPQHFGDGTRLSIL.

Only a few counts were recorded for this clonotype. V gene TRBV20-1 combines with J gene TRBJ1-6; D is perhaps TRBD1 (5 bases). V was trimmed by 1 base and J by 7 bases, leaving 23 bases between them. Germline CDR1 reads DFQATT; CDR2 reads SNEGSKA (reference sequence). The CDR3 sequence is 18 residues long. The CDR3 sequence is CSARVGDRANLLNSPLHF. CDR3 sequence (DNA): TGCAGTGCTAGAGTAGGAGACAGAGCCAATCTTTTGAATTCACCCCTCCACTTT.

J is TRBJ1-5 and V is TRBV12-3 or TRBV12-4; TRBD1 matches 8 bases. After removal of 2 bases from V and 6 bases from J, the junction contained 6 bases not matched to a gene. CDR3 length: 15 residues. Here the CDR3 reads CASSLNSGGGQPQHF. DNA of the CDR3: TGTGCCAGCAGTTTAAATTCAGGGGGCGGTCAGCCCCAGCATTTT.

This clonotype was detected only a few times. This chain uses TRBV2 with TRBJ2-3; no firm D call. CDR3 size: 14 residues. Germline V CDR1 and CDR2: SNHLY, FYNNEI. V dropped 10 bases and J dropped 0 bases, with 14 bases sitting between them. The CDR3 DNA reads as TGTGCCATCACAGCCGGGTTGAGCACAGATACGCAGTATTTT. This translates into CAITAGLSTDTQYF.

The chain links TRBV3-1 to TRBJ2-1, with a tentative D call TRBD2 (5 bases). CDR3 length: 13 amino acids. V lost 6 bases and J lost 3, with 9 bases in between. Per germline, CDR1 LGHDT and CDR2 YNNKEL (reference sequence). CDR3 residues: CASSSRDYNEQFF. As DNA, the CDR3 is TGTGCCAGCAGTAGCCGGGACTACAATGAGCAGTTCTTC.